This T cell receptor (beta chain) comes out of a study of T cell repertoires in cytomegalovirus infection. This clonotype was counted only a few times. Its specificity is not known. TCRdb reprocessed the reads via MiXCR and lists one record per CDR3 protein. The data show 300,000 or so distinct CDR3 sequences, roughly 24% seen once. Study-level findings and limits: Summed frequency of public TCR beta families distinguished CMV carriers with the relevant HLA.

The CDR3 runs to 15 residues. Germline lookup yields CDR1 ENHRY and CDR2 SYGVKD. The germline V and J ends were trimmed by 8 bases and 1 base, with 17 bases remaining between them. This TCR came from a human donor in good health (CMV status not recorded). Some clones in this sample may be carry-over from other donors' samples. Material for sequencing was PBMCs. The V and J genes are TRBV10-3 and TRBJ2-5; D is possibly TRBD1 or TRBD2 (5 bases each). The CDR3 coding sequence is TGTGCCATCGGGGGAACTTACACCATCCAAGAGACCCAGTACTTC. This translates into CAIGGTYTIQETQYF.